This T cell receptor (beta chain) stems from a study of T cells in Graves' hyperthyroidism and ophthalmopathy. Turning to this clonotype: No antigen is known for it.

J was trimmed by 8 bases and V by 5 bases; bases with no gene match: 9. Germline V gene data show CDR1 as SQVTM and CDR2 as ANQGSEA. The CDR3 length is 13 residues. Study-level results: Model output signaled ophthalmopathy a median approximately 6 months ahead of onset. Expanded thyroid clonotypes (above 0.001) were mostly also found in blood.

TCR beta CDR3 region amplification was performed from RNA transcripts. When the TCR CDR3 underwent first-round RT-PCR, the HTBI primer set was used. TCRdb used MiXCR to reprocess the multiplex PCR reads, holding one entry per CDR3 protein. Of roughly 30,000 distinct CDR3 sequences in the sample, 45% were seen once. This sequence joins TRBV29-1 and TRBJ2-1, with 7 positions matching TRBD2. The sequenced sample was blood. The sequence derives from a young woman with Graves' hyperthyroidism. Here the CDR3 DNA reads TGCAGCGTTCGCCAAGCGGGGAGGTATGAGCAGTTCTTC. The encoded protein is CSVRQAGRYEQFF.